The entry that follows covers one T cell receptor (beta chain) sequence. The germline CDR1 and CDR2 sequences are MNHNS and SASEGT. The CDR3 runs 15 residues. Trimming took 4 bases from V and 3 from J; bases not matched to a gene: 3. Only in-frame clones appear in the TCRdb table, and some are missing; sequencing was by immunoSEQ multiplex PCR. There are under 2.5 million clones in the sample; around 92% occur only once, and around 0.35% lies in the top ten. This sample was included in a study of shared clonotypes between healthy human individuals. The clonotype was recovered from a man between 18 and 29 years old in good health. Some clones in this sample may be carry-over from other donors' samples. The chain combines TRBV6-1 with TRBJ2-1, with 10 bases identical to TRBD2. Sequences were obtained from naive CD4+ T cells from PBMCs. Subset described: CD45RA+ positively selected. CDR3: CASSGGLANYNEQFF. The CDR3, as DNA: TGTGCCAGCAGTGGGGGACTAGCGAACTACAATGAGCAGTTCTTC.